A single sample gave rise to the 21 T cell receptor beta chains below, sequenced in a study of blood T cell repertoires in COVID-19. The table came from immunoSEQ multiplex PCR; TCRdb's copy has only in-frame clones and leaves some out. The sample lists 87,000 or so clones; approximately 90% were seen once. Sequenced: peripheral blood. The receptor set was obtained from a woman aged 50 to 65 with active or convalescent COVID-19.

The chain combines TRBV7-2 with TRBJ2-2; maybe TRBD1 (6 bases). This CDR3 comprises 16 residues. Germline assignment: CDR1 SGHTA and CDR2 FQGNSA. Between the trimmed V and J ends, which lost 3 bases and 4 bases, there was a span of 15 bases. DNA for the CDR3: TGTGCCAGCAGCTTCACAGGGTCCCCGAGCACCGGGGAGCTGTTTTTT. Translation gives CASSFTGSPSTGELFF. Full variable domain (outside the CDR3, taken from reference TRBV7-2 and TRBJ2-2): GAGVSQSPSNKVTEKGKDVELRCDPISGHTALYWYRQSLGQGLEFLIYFQGNSAPDKSGLPSDRFSAERTGGSVSTLTIQRTQQEDSAVYLCASSFTGSPSTGELFFGEGSRLTVL.

The gene calls are TRBV6-5 and TRBJ1-5; no clear D gene. The length of the CDR3 is 13 residues. Germline lookup yields CDR1 MNHEY and CDR2 SVGAGI. Trimming stripped 11 bases from V and 3 bases from J, with 14 bases between. Here the CDR3 reads CALGITDNQPQHF. The DNA of the CDR3 is TGTGCCCTCGGGATTACCGACAATCAGCCCCAGCATTTT.

The V gene is TRBV5-1, the J gene TRBJ2-1; TRBD2 matches 10 bases. The CDR3 is 16 residues long. Per the germline V gene, CDR1 is SGHRS and CDR2 is YFSETQ. The ends lost 4 bases at V and 1 base at J; junction bases unmatched: 5. This CDR3 reads CASSARTSGSYNEQFF. CDR3 bases: TGCGCCAGCAGCGCTCGGACTAGCGGATCCTACAATGAGCAGTTCTTC.

The CDR3 DNA reads TGTGCCAGCAGCTTAGGGTTTAGCGGGGGCGAAGAGACCCAGTACTTC. This encodes CASSLGFSGGEETQYF. The chain employs TRBV7-8 and TRBJ2-5; TRBD2 aligns across 9 bases. V was clipped by 1 base and J by 3 bases; unmatched bases: 6. Germline-derived CDR1 and CDR2 are SGHVS and FQNEAQ. The CDR3 is 16 amino acids.

This chain joins TRBV18 and TRBJ2-7; no clear D gene. The CDR3 consists of 12 residues. Germline V gene lookup returns CDR1 KGHSH and CDR2 LQKENI. V shed 2 bases and J shed 3 bases, with 5 bases lying between them. This CDR3 reads CASSPTVYEQYF. Written as DNA, the CDR3 is TGTGCCAGCTCACCAACAGTCTACGAGCAGTACTTC.

The V gene is TRBV7-2, the J gene TRBJ2-5, with 7 bases lining up with TRBD2. The germline V gene encodes CDR1 SGHTA and CDR2 FQGNSA. Losses at the gene ends were 2 bases for V and 1 base for J; bases not matched to a gene: 7. CDR3 length equals 16 residues. The CDR3 loop reads CASSLRVGGIQETQYF. The CDR3 bases are TGTGCCAGCAGCTTACGGGTCGGGGGGATCCAAGAGACCCAGTACTTC.

The chain couples TRBV7-9 to TRBJ1-2; TRBD1 matches 8 bases. This CDR3 has 17 residues. Germline CDR1 reads SEHNR; CDR2 reads FQNEAQ (reference sequence). The V gene end was trimmed by 3 bases and the J gene end by 0 bases; junction bases not matched to a gene: 9. The chain's CDR3 is CASSFGTGVPSNYGYTF. The CDR3 bases are TGTGCCAGCAGCTTCGGGACAGGAGTACCCTCTAACTATGGCTACACCTTC.

This rearrangement joins TRBV5-8 to TRBJ2-7; 7 bases line up with TRBD1. CDR3 size: 12 residues. Germline lookup yields CDR1 SGHTS and CDR2 YDEGEE. Trimming at V came to 4 bases and at J to 8 bases, leaving 6 bases not matched to a gene. The CDR3 bases are TGTGCCAGCAGCCAAGACAGGGTACAGCAGTACTTC. Protein sequence: CASSQDRVQQYF.

The chain combines TRBV13 with TRBJ1-6, with D perhaps matching TRBD1 (6 bases). CDR1 PRHDT and CDR2 FYEKMQ come from the germline V gene (reference sequence). The CDR3 runs 14 residues. V shed 6 bases and J shed 8 bases, with 14 bases lying between them. CDR3 sequence (DNA): TGTGCCAGCAGTCAACAGGGTGGGGATTCACCCCTCCACTTT. It is translated as CASSQQGGDSPLHF.

V usage is TRBV3-1 (or the pseudogene TRBV3-2) and J usage is TRBJ1-3; no clear D gene. Germline CDR1 LGHDT, CDR2 YNNKEL (reference sequence). Trimming shortened V by 0 bases and J by 1 base, and 7 bases separated the two germline ends. The CDR3 totals 15 residues. Written as DNA, the CDR3 is TGTGCCAGCAGCCAAGATCTGCAGTCTGGAAACACCATATATTTT. The encoded protein is CASSQDLQSGNTIYF.

The chain uses TRBV30 and TRBJ2-3; tentative D call: TRBD1 (6 bases). With 0 bases removed from V and 6 bases from J, the gap between germline ends came to 16 bases. Germline V gene lookup returns CDR1 GTSNPN and CDR2 SVGIG (reference sequence). This CDR3 has 15 residues. CDR3 sequence reads: CAWSVIRGFTDTQYF. Here the CDR3 DNA reads TGTGCCTGGAGTGTGATCAGGGGTTTTACGGATACGCAGTATTTT.

Turning to this clone: In the same sample, other DNA sequences code for this CDR3. This chain joins TRBV7-6 and TRBJ1-5; D is unclear. CDR1 and CDR2 from the germline V gene are SGHVS and FNYEAQ. The CDR3 runs 13 residues. V was pared by 1 base and J by 7 bases, with 8 bases between. CDR3 sequence reads: CASSLERGQPQHF. In DNA form, the CDR3 reads TGTGCCAGCAGCTTAGAAAGAGGGCAGCCCCAGCATTTT.

This chain joins TRBV9 and TRBJ2-2; 7 bases are a match to TRBD1. The ends lost 6 bases at V and 4 bases at J; junction bases unmatched: 6. The CDR3 totals 14 residues. Germline loops: CDR1 SGDLS, CDR2 YYNGEE. The CDR3 region is CASTRPGGTGELFF. The CDR3 nucleotides are TGTGCCAGCACCAGACCAGGGGGCACCGGGGAGCTGTTTTTT.

This rearrangement joins TRBV5-8 to TRBJ2-3; D unclear. The CDR3 is made up of 13 amino acids. Germline CDR1 is SGHTS and CDR2 is YDEGEE. Deletions cut 3 bases from V and 12 bases from J, with 17 bases between. For the CDR3, the DNA is TGTGCCAGCAGCTCCGCCCTGAGCTGGAGTCAGTATTTT. Residues: CASSSALSWSQYF.

The gene calls are TRBV18 and TRBJ1-1, with 7 bases aligning to TRBD1. Germline CDR1 KGHSH, CDR2 LQKENI. J lost 3 bases, V lost 1 base, and 5 bases had no gene match. The CDR3 sequence is 15 residues long. CDR3 in DNA: TGTGCCAGCTCACCACATGCAGGGGGTGACACTGAAGCTTTCTTT. Protein sequence: CASSPHAGGDTEAFF.

J is TRBJ2-1 and V is TRBV11-2, with a possible D match to TRBD2 (6 bases). Germline V CDR1 and CDR2: SGHAT, FQNNGV. V lost 0 bases and J 10 bases, leaving 10 bases between the germline ends. The CDR3 runs 13 residues. Here the CDR3 DNA reads TGTGCCAGCAGCTTAGATCGGGAGTTAGAGCAGTTCTTC. Residues: CASSLDRELEQFF.

This clone was counted a single time. J is TRBJ1-1 and V is TRBV19; D may be TRBD1 (5 bases). CDR1 LNHDA and CDR2 SQIVND come from the germline V gene (reference sequence). The CDR3 is 12 residues long. The V gene lost 4 bases and the J gene lost 3 bases, with 6 bases spanning the gap. The CDR3 bases are TGTGCCAGTAGTAAGGGGTACACTGAAGCTTTCTTT. Its protein product is CASSKGYTEAFF.

V is TRBV6-2 or TRBV6-3 and J is TRBJ1-6; 7 nucleotides agree with TRBD1. CDR1 and CDR2 (germline): MNHEY, SVGEGT. The CDR3 has 17 residues. V trimming: 6 bases; J trimming: 7 bases; junction bases outside the gene matches: 15. CDR3 amino acids: CASSPEGALGRNSPLHF. For the CDR3, the DNA is TGTGCCAGCAGCCCAGAGGGGGCTCTGGGTCGGAATTCACCCCTCCACTTT.

V gene TRBV5-1 combines with J gene TRBJ1-2, with 7 bases identical to TRBD1. CDR1 SGHRS and CDR2 YFSETQ come from the germline V gene. CDR3 size: 14 residues. V lost 0 bases and J lost 5; bases outside the gene matches: 4. CDR3 bases: TGCGCCAGCAGCTTGGGGGGACAGCAGTATGGCTACACCTTC. It specifies CASSLGGQQYGYTF.

This chain connects TRBV10-3 to TRBJ2-3, with D perhaps TRBD1 (6 bases). The CDR3 contains 12 residues. Germline V CDR1 and CDR2: ENHRY, SYGVKD. The ends were cut back, 7 bases at V and 2 bases at J, with 7 bases in the middle. The CDR3 region is CAIKGDTDTQYF. As DNA, the CDR3 is TGTGCCATCAAGGGGGACACAGATACGCAGTATTTT.

The gene calls are TRBV7-9 and TRBJ2-7, with TRBD1 as a possible D gene (5 bases). This CDR3 has 15 residues. Germline V lookup: CDR1 SEHNR, CDR2 FQNEAQ (reference sequence). Trimming took off 2 bases at V and 5 bases at J, with 16 bases between the two ends. The CDR3 loop reads CASSLPETDPHEQYF. The CDR3 bases are TGTGCCAGCAGCTTACCGGAGACAGACCCCCACGAGCAGTACTTC.